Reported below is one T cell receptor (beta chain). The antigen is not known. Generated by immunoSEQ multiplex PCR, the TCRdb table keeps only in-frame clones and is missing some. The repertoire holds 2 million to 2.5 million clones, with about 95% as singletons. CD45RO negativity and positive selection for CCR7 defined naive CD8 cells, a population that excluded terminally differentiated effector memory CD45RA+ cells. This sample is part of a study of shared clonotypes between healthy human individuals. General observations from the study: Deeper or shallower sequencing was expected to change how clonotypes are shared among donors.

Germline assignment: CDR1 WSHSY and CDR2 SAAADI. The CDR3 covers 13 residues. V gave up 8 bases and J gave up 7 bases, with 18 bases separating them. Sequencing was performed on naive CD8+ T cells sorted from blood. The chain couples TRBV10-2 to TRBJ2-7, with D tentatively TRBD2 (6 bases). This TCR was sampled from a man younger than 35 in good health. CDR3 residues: CASGKGRTSEQYF. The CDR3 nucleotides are TGCGCCAGCGGCAAGGGGAGGACCTCTGAGCAGTACTTC.